The 19 T cell receptor beta chains in this list originate from one sample, sequenced in a study of T cells in Graves' hyperthyroidism and ophthalmopathy. It was RNA transcripts that yielded the amplified TCR beta CDR3 regions. In the first-round RT-PCR of the TCR CDR3, the HTBI primer set was used. TCRdb reprocessed the multiplex PCR reads via MiXCR and lists one record per CDR3 protein. Counted here are more than 350,000 distinct CDR3 sequences, around 15% occurring once; the ten biggest clones make up 15% to 20%. Sequenced input: blood. The source of these receptors is a woman aged 55-69 years with Graves' ophthalmopathy.

CDR3 protein: CASSRTGDDNQPQHF. In nucleotides, the CDR3 is TGTGCCAGTAGTAGGACAGGGGATGACAATCAGCCCCAGCATTTT. This chain connects TRBV19 to TRBJ1-5, with TRBD1 matching 9 bases. The CDR3 runs to 15 residues. Trimming took 4 bases from V and 3 from J; bases not matched to a gene: 4. CDR1 LNHDA and CDR2 SQIVND come from the germline V gene (reference sequence).

This clonotype showed up just a few times. The CDR3 sequence is CASRTPSWGVGETQYF. In nucleotides, the CDR3 is TGTGCCAGCAGAACCCCGAGCTGGGGCGTGGGGGAGACCCAGTACTTC. The chain is built from TRBV28 and TRBJ2-5; weak D call: TRBD1 (5 bases). The CDR3 is 16 amino acids. Germline V lookup: CDR1 MDHEN, CDR2 SYDVKM. Trimming took off 6 bases at V and 5 bases at J, with 22 bases between the two ends.

This clonotype turned up a few times. This chain connects TRBV7-8 to TRBJ1-3; D not resolved. The CDR3 has 16 residues. Trimming stripped 2 bases from V and 0 bases from J, with 11 bases between. Germline V gives CDR1 SGHVS, CDR2 FQNEAQ. The DNA for the CDR3 is TGTGCCAGCAGCTTATATACAGACCTCTCTGGAAACACCATATATTTT. It codes for CASSLYTDLSGNTIYF.

This clonotype turned up a few times. The V call is TRBV7-9, the J call TRBJ2-5, with D maybe TRBD2 (5 bases). V dropped 2 bases and J dropped 1 base, with 11 bases sitting between them. The CDR3 has 15 residues. The germline gives CDR1 SEHNR, CDR2 FQNEAQ (reference sequence). CDR3 coding DNA: TGTGCCAGCAGCTTATACTCCGGGATCCAAGAGACCCAGTACTTC. Its translation: CASSLYSGIQETQYF.

This clonotype was seen many times. This rearrangement joins TRBV7-6 to TRBJ2-2, with TRBD2 matching over 13 bases. This CDR3 contains 17 residues. Germline V lookup: CDR1 SGHVS, CDR2 FNYEAQ. With V trimmed by 5 bases and J by 5 bases, 8 bases remained unmatched. In nucleotides, the CDR3 is TGTGCCAGCAGCCGGACTAGCGGGAGTTCCGGTACCGGGGAGCTGTTTTTT. Translated: CASSRTSGSSGTGELFF. Combining the CDR3 with reference TRBV7-6 and TRBJ2-2 gives the whole variable domain GAGVSQSPRYKVTKRGQDVALRCDPISGHVSLYWYRQALGQGPEFLTYFNYEAQQDKSGLPNDRFSAERPEGSISTLTIQRTEQRDSAMYRCASSRTSGSSGTGELFFGEGSRLTVL.

There are many counts of this clonotype. The rearrangement joins TRBV6-1 to TRBJ2-3; maybe TRBD2 (6 bases). The germline V gene encodes CDR1 MNHNS and CDR2 SASEGT. Trimming cost V 4 bases and J 4 bases, with 12 bases left between them. CDR3 length: 14 residues. For the CDR3, the DNA is TGTGCCAGCAGTGTGGAGGGTGCCCCAGATACGCAGTATTTT. This translates into CASSVEGAPDTQYF.

Many counts were recorded for this clonotype. The chain has TRBV28 and TRBJ2-7, with 7 bases matching TRBD1. This CDR3 has 15 residues. V shed 1 base, J shed 0 bases, and the junction held 3 bases outside the gene matches. Germline CDR1 is MDHEN and CDR2 is SYDVKM. The CDR3 sequence is CASSLSRQGSYEQYF. The CDR3 DNA reads as TGTGCCAGCAGTTTATCGAGACAGGGCTCCTACGAGCAGTACTTC.

The chain carries TRBV20-1 and TRBJ2-7, with TRBD2 matching over 10 bases. CDR1 is DFQATT and CDR2 is SNEGSKA in the germline V gene (reference sequence). CDR3 length: 16 amino acids. Losses at the gene ends were 3 bases for V and 3 bases for J; bases not matched to a gene: 11. The CDR3 reads CSASTSRTSGYYEQYF. In nucleotides, the CDR3 is TGCAGTGCTAGCACCTCTAGGACTAGCGGTTACTACGAGCAGTACTTC.

The chain is built from TRBV9 and TRBJ2-2; D might be TRBD1 (5 bases). The CDR3 is made up of 16 amino acids. Germline CDR1 SGDLS, CDR2 YYNGEE. Trimming removed 3 bases at V and 3 bases at J, with 15 bases between. For the CDR3, the DNA is TGTGCCAGCAGCGCCAGGGTCCGGCCGGACACCGGGGAGCTGTTTTTT. Its protein is CASSARVRPDTGELFF.

In this sample, this clonotype turned up a few times. J is TRBJ2-7 and V is TRBV20-1; 9 nucleotides agree with TRBD2. CDR1 DFQATT and CDR2 SNEGSKA come from the germline V gene (reference sequence). V dropped 1 base and J dropped 5; count of bases not matched to a gene: 3. The CDR3 sequence is 13 residues long. The CDR3 sequence: CSARGGGVNEQYF. DNA for the CDR3: TGCAGTGCTAGAGGCGGGGGGGTCAACGAGCAGTACTTC.

J is TRBJ2-6 and V is TRBV20-1; the D gene is possibly TRBD2 (6 bases). Germline loops: CDR1 DFQATT, CDR2 SNEGSKA (reference sequence). V was shortened by 3 bases and J by 0 bases, with 6 bases between the two germline ends. The CDR3 extends over 14 amino acids. CDR3 protein: CSARGGSGANVLTF. The CDR3 DNA reads as TGCAGTGCTAGGGGGGGCTCTGGGGCCAACGTCCTGACTTTC.

This clonotype was seen a single time. The chain couples TRBV4-1 to TRBJ2-1; D gene uncertain. This CDR3 contains 13 residues. Deletions cut 4 bases from V and 3 bases from J, with 7 bases between. Germline-derived CDR1 and CDR2 are MGHRA and YSYEKL. The CDR3 sequence is CASSLGIYNEQFF. The CDR3 DNA is TGCGCCAGCAGCCTGGGCATCTACAATGAGCAGTTCTTC.

This clonotype occurred once. The rearrangement joins TRBV4-2 to TRBJ2-1; TRBD2 matches 7 bases. This CDR3 spans 16 amino acids. Germline V gives CDR1 LGHNA, CDR2 YNFKEQ. Trimming removed 1 base from V and 2 bases from J; junction bases left unmatched: 5. CDR3 region: CASSQGVGGTYNEQFF. The CDR3 nucleotides are TGTGCCAGCAGCCAAGGCGTGGGGGGGACCTACAATGAGCAGTTCTTC.

J is TRBJ1-1 and V is TRBV19, with 10 bases aligning to TRBD1. Trimming at V came to 6 bases and at J to 2 bases, leaving 9 bases not matched to a gene. Per the germline V gene, CDR1 is LNHDA and CDR2 is SQIVND (reference sequence). This CDR3 contains 16 residues. The CDR3 DNA sequence: TGTGCCAGTAGGACGATCGGGACAGGGGCCAACACTGAAGCTTTCTTT. Translating gives CASRTIGTGANTEAFF.

This clonotype was counted many times. The chain couples TRBV5-1 to TRBJ2-5; 8 nucleotides align to TRBD2. The CDR3 runs 17 residues. With 0 bases clipped from V and 0 bases from J, the junction kept 7 bases outside the gene matches. Germline V gene sequence: CDR1 SGHRS, CDR2 YFSETQ. DNA of the CDR3: TGCGCCAGCAGCTTGGGCGGCACTAGCGGCCACCAAGAGACCCAGTACTTC. As protein: CASSLGGTSGHQETQYF.

The rearrangement joins TRBV29-1 to TRBJ2-7; 7 bases agree with TRBD2. This CDR3 has 12 residues. Unmatched junction bases numbered 11, after V lost 7 bases and J lost 8 bases. The V gene's germline CDR1 is SQVTM and CDR2 ANQGSEA. CDR3 bases: TGCAGCGCCCGAGGCGCGGGAGATAAGCAGTACTTC. The encoded protein is CSARGAGDKQYF.

This clonotype has at least ten counts. This chain joins TRBV6-5 and TRBJ2-1; 7 bases are shared with TRBD1. The germline V gene has CDR1 MNHEY and CDR2 SVGAGI. J lost 2 bases, V lost 2 bases, and 6 bases had no gene match. The CDR3 length is 16 residues. The CDR3 sequence is CASSYAIGQAYNEQFF. CDR3 DNA sequence: TGTGCCAGCAGTTACGCTATCGGACAGGCCTACAATGAGCAGTTCTTC.

This clonotype was detected ten times or more. The J gene is TRBJ2-1, the V gene TRBV18; 9 bases fit TRBD2. Trimming cost V 1 base and J 6 bases; bases outside gene matches: 4. There are 15 residues in the CDR3. Germline V lookup: CDR1 KGHSH, CDR2 LQKENI. CDR3 region: CASSPLAGESNEQFF. In DNA form, the CDR3 reads TGTGCCAGCTCACCACTAGCGGGAGAAAGCAATGAGCAGTTCTTC.

The rearrangement links TRBV19 to TRBJ2-1; 12 nucleotides line up with TRBD2. The V gene's germline CDR1 is LNHDA and CDR2 SQIVND (reference sequence). The V and J ends lost 4 bases and 2 bases, in that order; junction bases with no gene match: 9. The CDR3 runs 18 residues. The CDR3 here is CASSKFVPSGRAYNEQFF. In DNA, the CDR3 is TGTGCCAGTAGTAAATTTGTCCCTAGCGGGAGGGCCTACAATGAGCAGTTCTTC.